This TCR beta chain was captured by sequencing in a study of CD8 T cells in ankylosing spondylitis. In this sample, this clonotype turned up a few times. Its antigen is not identified. Study-level points and caveats: Significant enrichment of disease-linked clones was reportedly seen in matched ankylosing spondylitis synovial fluid. Several of the motif variants were reported before in synovial fluid and blood from reactive arthritis. A motif of 7 to 9 highly homologous TCR beta variants was seen as apparently characteristic of ankylosing spondylitis blood.

Quantitative barcoded 5'-RACE was used to prepare TCR beta libraries. TCRdb re-called the 5' RACE reads through MiXCR, storing one row per CDR3 protein. Seen here are 340,000 or so distinct CDR3 sequences, about 14% observed once, and the top ten hold 0.85% to 1.4%. CDR1 and CDR2 from the germline V gene are SGDLS and YYNGEE. Trimming pared 0 bases from V and 3 bases from J, leaving 11 bases between. The CDR3 is 15 residues long. The sequencing input was blood, either unsorted or a sorted T cell fraction (not recorded which). The chain carries TRBV9 and TRBJ2-3; D gene uncertain. This receptor was obtained from a male donor with ankylosing spondylitis or in good health (not recorded which). The CDR3 region has the DNA TGTGCCAGCAGCGTAGCTACTTTCGGGACAGATACGCAGTATTTT. It encodes CASSVATFGTDTQYF.